Sequencing of this TCR beta chain was carried out in a study of blood T cell repertoires in COVID-19. As for the study in general: Whether acute or convalescent, the COVID-19 samples came from the United States, Italy and Spain. Sources were T cells, B-cell-depleted T cells, or PBMCs; the material itself was cDNA or gDNA.

The sample holds one count of this clone. Original handling: Estimated nucleated cell counts came from reference gene primer amplification. The protocol was immunoSEQ multiplex PCR, while the TCRdb copy is restricted to in-frame clones and leaves out a portion. Clone size and the V and J calls come from that table; the DNA yielded D and trimming. The sample has some 130,000 clones; about 70% are singletons. The CDR3 runs 14 residues. Germline assignment: CDR1 LGHNT and CDR2 FRNRAP. With V trimmed by 8 bases and J by 5 bases, 10 bases remained unmatched. The sample consisted of peripheral blood. The receptor was isolated from a woman between 65 and 79 years old with acute or convalescent COVID-19. The gene calls are TRBV12-5 and TRBJ2-7; 9 bases match TRBD2. CDR3 sequence reads: CASHRGGRVHEQYF. The DNA of the CDR3 is TGTGCTAGTCACCGGGGCGGGAGGGTCCACGAGCAGTACTTC.